Presented here are 29 T cell receptor beta chains from one specimen sequenced in a study of blood T cell repertoires in COVID-19 (dated by TCRdb to the early 2020s). The library was built by means of the immunoSEQ multiplex PCR assay. TCRdb mirrors the immuneACCESS table, restricted to in-frame sequences. Some clones are absent from its copies; in checked studies, under half trace to an unresolved V gene, and the reason for the others is unknown. The sample has a few hundred thousand clones on record, around nine tenths of them singletons. The ten largest clones represent about 14% of the sample. Sequencing input: PBMCs or T cells enriched from blood (not recorded which). These receptors originate from a woman in her 50s with acute COVID-19.

The genes are TRBV4-1 and TRBJ2-2, with a tentative D call TRBD2 (6 bases). Germline assignment: CDR1 MGHRA and CDR2 YSYEKL. The V end was cut by 5 bases, the J end by 3 bases, with 10 bases between. This CDR3 is built from 14 residues. CDR3 sequence (DNA): TGCGCCAGCAGCTGGAGGGTGGACACCGGGGAGCTGTTTTTT. This encodes CASSWRVDTGELFF.

This chain links TRBV19 with TRBJ1-5; perhaps TRBD1 as D (6 bases). This CDR3 has 14 amino acids. Germline loops: CDR1 LNHDA, CDR2 SQIVND (reference sequence). V was cut by 5 bases and J by 7 bases, with 15 bases left in between. The DNA of the CDR3 is TGTGCCAGTAGTCCCAGGGACATTTGGCAGCCCCAGCATTTT. The encoded protein is CASSPRDIWQPQHF.

The gene calls are TRBV6-5 and TRBJ1-6; D is undetermined. Germline CDR1 reads MNHEY; CDR2 reads SVGAGI. The V end was cut by 0 bases, the J end by 6 bases, with 12 bases between. This CDR3 has 16 amino acids. Here the CDR3 DNA reads TGTGCCAGCAGTTACTCCTCCGACAAGCTTAATTCACCCCTCCACTTT. Its translation is CASSYSSDKLNSPLHF.

The CDR3 is CASSLFSDYGYTF. Written as DNA, the CDR3 is TGTGCCAGCAGTTTATTTTCAGACTATGGCTACACCTTC. This sequence joins TRBV12-3 or TRBV12-4 and TRBJ1-2; D is uncertain. The germline V and J ends were trimmed by 2 bases and 3 bases, with 7 bases remaining between them. CDR3 length equals 13 residues.

This clone was recorded only once. The chain recombines TRBV15 with TRBJ1-1, with D maybe TRBD1 (5 bases). The germline V gene has CDR1 LNHNV and CDR2 YYDKDF (reference sequence). Trimming pared 0 bases from V and 3 bases from J, leaving 11 bases between. The CDR3 is 15 residues long. For the CDR3, the DNA is TGTGCCACCAGCAGAGAAGGGGCAGCCTACACTGAAGCTTTCTTT. Translating gives CATSREGAAYTEAFF.

This sequence joins TRBV19 and TRBJ2-7; 7 bases align to TRBD1. V trimming: 4 bases; J trimming: 4 bases; junction bases outside the gene matches: 7. The CDR3 sequence is 14 residues long. Germline loops: CDR1 LNHDA, CDR2 SQIVND (reference sequence). The CDR3 DNA reads as TGTGCCAGTAGTACCGGACAGGTTGGGTACGAGCAGTACTTC. Translation: CASSTGQVGYEQYF.

CDR3 nucleotides: TGTGCCAGCAGCTTGACTAGCGGGAACCCAGATACGCAGTATTTT. Amino acid sequence: CASSLTSGNPDTQYF. This chain connects TRBV5-4 to TRBJ2-3; 10 bases match TRBD2. This CDR3 is built from 15 residues. Germline CDR1 and CDR2: SGHNT and YYREEE (reference sequence). The ends lost 1 base at V and 4 bases at J; junction bases unmatched: 3.

The CDR3 DNA follows: TGTGCCAGCAGCAGACTAGCGGGACATTACGAGCAGTACTTC. Translating it yields CASSRLAGHYEQYF. The chain uses TRBV6-6 and TRBJ2-7, with 11 bases fitting TRBD2. The CDR3 spans 14 residues. Trimming cost V 6 bases and J 4 bases; bases outside gene matches: 5. The germline gives CDR1 MNHNY, CDR2 SVGAGI (reference sequence).

The CDR3 is CASSRTSGRDYEQYF. DNA for the CDR3: TGTGCCAGCAGCCGCACTAGCGGGAGGGACTACGAGCAGTACTTC. The genes are TRBV25-1 and TRBJ2-7; TRBD2 aligns across 13 bases. Germline V gene sequence: CDR1 MGHDK, CDR2 SYGVNS. Trimming took 6 bases from V and 3 from J; bases not matched to a gene: 5. This CDR3 region has 15 residues.

The chain couples TRBV9 to TRBJ1-5; 9 bases fit TRBD1. The CDR3 totals 15 residues. Trimming cost V 3 bases and J 8 bases; bases outside gene matches: 9. Looked up from germline, CDR1 is SGDLS and CDR2 is YYNGEE. DNA of the CDR3: TGTGCCAGCAGCGCGACCGGGACAGGGTGGGAGCCCCAGCATTTT. Translated, it gives CASSATGTGWEPQHF.

The V call is TRBV19, the J call TRBJ2-7; D is unresolved. The CDR3 has 13 amino acids. V was clipped by 4 bases and J by 4 bases, with 11 bases between them. Germline-derived CDR1 and CDR2 are LNHDA and SQIVND (reference sequence). The CDR3 coding sequence is TGTGCCAGTAGTAGGTCCAGGTCTTACGAGCAGTACTTC. Its translation is CASSRSRSYEQYF.

V usage is TRBV21-1 and J usage is TRBJ2-7; the table names TRBD2, a call not compared with the DNA. TRBV21-1 is listed as a pseudogene. CDR3 size: 14 residues. DNA for the CDR3: TGTGCCAGCAGCAAAGAGCGCCCCTCCTACGAGCAGTACTTC. This encodes CASSKERPSYEQYF.

This clone was seen only a few times. J is TRBJ1-4 and V is TRBV28, with TRBD1 matching over 7 bases. CDR1 and CDR2 from the germline V gene are MDHEN and SYDVKM. The CDR3 runs to 14 residues. V lost 8 bases to trimming and J lost 6 bases; unmatched junction nucleotides: 9. This chain's CDR3 is CASGYSGTDEKLFF. The CDR3 DNA sequence: TGTGCCAGCGGGTACTCCGGGACAGATGAAAAACTGTTTTTT.

The chain is built from TRBV11-2 and TRBJ1-3; D remains unclear. This CDR3 spans 11 amino acids. Germline CDR1 and CDR2: SGHAT and FQNNGV. Between the trimmed V and J ends, which lost 4 bases and 13 bases, there was a span of 11 bases. The chain's CDR3 is CASSSQRHIYF. CDR3 in DNA: TGTGCCAGCAGCTCACAACGCCATATATATTTT.

J is TRBJ1-5 and V is TRBV28; 7 nucleotides match TRBD1. Germline CDR1 MDHEN, CDR2 SYDVKM. Trimming at V came to 8 bases and at J to 3 bases, leaving 10 bases not matched to a gene. This CDR3 comprises 15 residues. The DNA for the CDR3 is TGTGCCAGCCTGGAGACAAGGGGGCACAATCAGCCCCAGCATTTT. It yields the protein CASLETRGHNQPQHF.

The V gene is TRBV9, the J gene TRBJ1-4; TRBD1 matches at 10 bases. This CDR3 has 16 residues. Germline CDR1 and CDR2: SGDLS and YYNGEE. J gave up 7 bases and V 4 bases, and 10 bases lay outside the gene matches. The CDR3 sequence is CASSPLEGQGREKLFF. Written as DNA, the CDR3 is TGTGCCAGCAGCCCCCTAGAGGGACAGGGGCGTGAAAAACTGTTTTTT.

This chain connects TRBV19 to TRBJ1-1; 8 bases are shared with TRBD1. The ends lost 4 bases at V and 4 bases at J; junction bases unmatched: 11. The CDR3 covers 16 residues. From germline, CDR1 is LNHDA and CDR2 SQIVND (reference sequence). The CDR3 DNA follows: TGTGCCAGTAGTAGCAGGGGGCGAACACTCTTCACTGAAGCTTTCTTT. It specifies CASSSRGRTLFTEAFF.

V usage is TRBV6-5 and J usage is TRBJ1-5; D not certain. The CDR3 covers 13 residues. Per the germline V gene, CDR1 is MNHEY and CDR2 is SVGAGI. The V end lost 7 bases, the J end lost 4 bases, and 11 bases lay between the germline ends. The CDR3 sequence: CASTSTFNQPQHF. As DNA, the CDR3 is TGTGCCAGCACCAGTACCTTTAATCAGCCCCAGCATTTT.

The sample holds one count of this clone. The J gene is TRBJ1-2, the V gene TRBV28; TRBD1 matches 12 bases. V lost 6 bases to trimming and J lost 4 bases; unmatched junction nucleotides: 9. This CDR3 is built from 16 residues. Per germline, CDR1 MDHEN and CDR2 SYDVKM. CDR3 protein: CASSSRDRGLVYGYTF. CDR3 coding DNA: TGTGCCAGCAGCTCCAGGGACAGGGGGCTTGTCTATGGCTACACCTTC.

The chain employs TRBV15 and TRBJ2-5; 10 bases map to TRBD1. The germline gives CDR1 LNHNV, CDR2 YYDKDF (reference sequence). This CDR3 spans 14 amino acids. The junction had 0 bases not matched to a gene; V was cut back by 0 bases and J by 5 bases. CDR3 in amino acids: CATSREGQGETQYF. The CDR3, as DNA: TGTGCCACCAGCAGAGAGGGACAGGGGGAGACCCAGTACTTC.

The genes are TRBV6-5 and TRBJ1-5, with 7 bases identical to TRBD1. The CDR3 totals 14 residues. CDR1 MNHEY and CDR2 SVGAGI come from the germline V gene. The junction had 8 bases not matched to a gene; V was cut back by 6 bases and J by 6 bases. Here the CDR3 DNA reads TGTGCCAGCAGGACAGGGATTAGGATTCAGCCCCAGCATTTT. Its translation is CASRTGIRIQPQHF.

A single count supports this clone. The chain is built from TRBV19 and TRBJ1-5, with D tentatively TRBD1 (5 bases). CDR3 length: 15 residues. Germline-derived CDR1 and CDR2 are LNHDA and SQIVND (reference sequence). Trimming removed 9 bases from V and 6 bases from J, with 21 bases in between. The CDR3 region has the DNA TGTGCCAGCCACGGCAGGCAGGGCGGCGGTCAGCCCCAGCATTTT. Amino acid sequence: CASHGRQGGGQPQHF.

J is TRBJ2-2 and V is TRBV28; 12 bases fit TRBD2. CDR1 is MDHEN and CDR2 is SYDVKM in the germline V gene. After removal of 6 bases from V and 4 bases from J, the junction contained 3 bases not matched to a gene. The CDR3 length is 15 residues. CDR3 bases: TGTGCCAGCAGCAAACTAGCGGGAGGCACCGGGGAGCTGTTTTTT. Amino acid sequence: CASSKLAGGTGELFF.

This clone was picked up many times. The chain recombines TRBV7-8 with TRBJ2-7; the match to TRBD1 covers 8 bases. Germline CDR1 is SGHVS and CDR2 is FQNEAQ. The V and J ends lost 2 bases and 5 bases, in that order; junction bases with no gene match: 5. CDR3 size: 14 residues. The CDR3 loop reads CASSLTQGADEQYF. The CDR3 DNA follows: TGTGCCAGCAGCTTAACTCAGGGGGCGGACGAGCAGTACTTC. The full variable domain, its missing parts supplied by reference TRBV7-8 and TRBJ2-7, is GAGVSQSPRYKVAKRGQDVALRCDPISGHVSLFWYQQALGQGPEFLTYFQNEAQLDKSGLPSDRFFAERPEGSVSTLKIQRTQQEDSAVYLCASSLTQGADEQYFGPGTRLTVT.

This clone has at least ten counts. This rearrangement joins TRBV7-2 to TRBJ2-7; a possible D gene is TRBD2 (6 bases). The length of the CDR3 is 15 residues. The germline gives CDR1 SGHTA, CDR2 FQGNSA. V lost 8 bases and J lost 0, with 17 bases in between. The CDR3 protein is CASRQGGTASYEQYF. Here the CDR3 DNA reads TGTGCCAGCCGCCAAGGAGGGACTGCCTCCTACGAGCAGTACTTC. The full variable domain, its missing parts supplied by reference TRBV7-2 and TRBJ2-7, is GAGVSQSPSNKVTEKGKDVELRCDPISGHTALYWYRQSLGQGLEFLIYFQGNSAPDKSGLPSDRFSAERTGGSVSTLTIQRTQQEDSAVYLCASRQGGTASYEQYFGPGTRLTVT.

The chain joins TRBV30 to TRBJ1-5; no clear D. This CDR3 is 13 amino acids long. Looked up from germline, CDR1 is GTSNPN and CDR2 is SVGIG (reference sequence). V was cut by 1 base and J by 4 bases, with 8 bases left in between. The CDR3 DNA reads TGTGCCTGGAGTGCCACAGTAAATCAGCCCCAGCATTTT. It encodes CAWSATVNQPQHF.

The J gene is TRBJ2-5, the V gene TRBV24-1; 9 bases are a match to TRBD1. There are 17 residues in the CDR3. Germline loops: CDR1 KGHDR, CDR2 SFDVKD. V gave up 2 bases and J gave up 5 bases; unmatched junction bases: 11. CDR3 sequence reads: CATSDSSGQGRWETQYF. CDR3 nucleotides: TGTGCCACCAGTGATTCTTCGGGACAGGGAAGATGGGAGACCCAGTACTTC.

The chain has TRBV5-6 and TRBJ2-1; TRBD2 agrees at 8 bases. Germline V CDR1 and CDR2: SGHDT, YYEEEE. After removal of 4 bases from V and 15 bases from J, the junction contained 18 bases not matched to a gene. The CDR3 loop spans 15 amino acids. As DNA, the CDR3 is TGTGCCAGCAGCGCAGCCCAAAGCGGGAGTATCGGTCGGTTCTTC. Translating gives CASSAAQSGSIGRFF. Based on the CDR3 plus reference TRBV5-6 and TRBJ2-1, the full variable domain is DAGVTQSPTHLIKTRGQQVTLRCSPKSGHDTVSWYQQALGQGPQFIFQYYEEEERQRGNFPDRFSGHQFPNYSSELNVNALLLGDSALYLCASSAAQSGSIGRFFGPGTRLTVL.

This chain connects TRBV20-1 to TRBJ1-1, with no clear D. The germline CDR1 and CDR2 sequences are DFQATT and SNEGSKA (reference sequence). The V and J ends lost 3 bases and 3 bases respectively, with 17 bases between them. The CDR3 covers 15 residues. The CDR3 DNA reads TGCAGTGCTAGTGTCAGTCCCTGCGGGGACACTGAAGCTTTCTTT. It is translated as CSASVSPCGDTEAFF.